This passage covers 14 T cell receptor beta chains from one sample sequenced in a study of CD8+CD57+ T cells in acquired aplastic anemia. CDR3 and TCR beta VDJ profiling relied on genomic DNA as the template. TCRdb processed the reads anew with MiXCR; each CDR3 protein has one entry. The sample shows fewer than 250,000 distinct CDR3 sequences, 47% of them seen only once. The authors sequenced patients whose flow cytometry had shown CD8+CD57+ cell expansion. Sequenced input: sorted CD4+, CD8+, or CD8+CD57+ T cells (not recorded which) from PBMCs. These receptors were collected from a human donor with aplastic anemia.

The chain employs TRBV9 and TRBJ2-1; perhaps TRBD1 as D (6 bases). V was clipped by 3 bases and J by 5 bases, with 9 bases between them. This CDR3 region has 13 residues. Germline V gene lookup returns CDR1 SGDLS and CDR2 YYNGEE. CDR3 region: CASSARTDNEQFF. CDR3 DNA: TGTGCCAGCAGCGCCCGGACAGACAATGAGCAGTTCTTC.

This clonotype was counted ten times or more. The chain recombines TRBV11-2 with TRBJ1-1, with no clear D. This CDR3 is built from 13 residues. The germline V gene encodes CDR1 SGHAT and CDR2 FQNNGV. V was clipped by 4 bases and J by 3 bases, with 9 bases between them. CDR3 DNA: TGTGCCAGCAGCTCCCTTTGGGACACTGAAGCTTTCTTT. Amino acid sequence: CASSSLWDTEAFF.

The chain combines TRBV9 with TRBJ2-7; 10 nucleotides agree with TRBD1. The length of the CDR3 is 14 residues. With V trimmed by 2 bases and J by 6 bases, 5 bases remained unmatched. Germline CDR1 and CDR2: SGDLS and YYNGEE. CDR3 sequence: CASSVGQGRFEQYF. In DNA, the CDR3 is TGTGCCAGCAGCGTGGGACAGGGGAGGTTCGAGCAGTACTTC.

CDR3 in DNA: TGTGCCAGCAGTGGGGGTAGCGGGAGATCAGATACGCAGTATTTT. Translation gives CASSGGSGRSDTQYF. The chain uses TRBV7-9 and TRBJ2-3; 9 bases map to TRBD2. This CDR3 contains 15 residues. Germline CDR1 is SEHNR and CDR2 is FQNEAQ (reference sequence). The ends lost 6 bases at V and 4 bases at J; junction bases unmatched: 8.

At least ten counts were recorded for this clonotype. The chain links TRBV14 to TRBJ1-1; D remains unclear. In germline, CDR1 is SGHDN, CDR2 FVKESK. CDR3 length: 13 amino acids. Trimming removed 1 base from V and 5 bases from J, with 8 bases in between. This CDR3 is CASSQGTLTEAFF. The CDR3 DNA follows: TGTGCCAGCAGCCAAGGAACCTTGACTGAAGCTTTCTTT.

V gene TRBV6-1 combines with J gene TRBJ2-7, with 11 bases that match TRBD1. The CDR3 has 17 residues. CDR1 and CDR2 from the germline V gene are MNHNS and SASEGT. V lost 0 bases, J lost 3 bases, and 7 bases stayed unmatched. This CDR3 reads CASSEAEDRGPIYEQYF. In nucleotides, the CDR3 is TGTGCCAGCAGTGAAGCTGAGGACAGGGGGCCTATCTACGAGCAGTACTTC.

Concerning this clonotype: At one end the junction does not follow the germline gene, possibly because of a read error. The CDR3: CASSKTTATQYF. The CDR3 DNA reads as TGTGCCAGCAGCAAAACCACAGCTACGCAGTATTTT. The genes are TRBV11-2 and TRBJ2-3; D remains unclear. The CDR3 is 12 residues long. Germline V gene lookup returns CDR1 SGHAT and CDR2 FQNNGV.

This clonotype was found many times. The rearrangement uses TRBV11-2 and TRBJ2-5, with D maybe TRBD2 (5 bases). CDR1 and CDR2 from the germline V gene are SGHAT and FQNNGV. CDR3 length equals 13 residues. V was cut by 1 base and J by 7 bases, with 10 bases left in between. The CDR3 is CASSLGTPGTQYF. In DNA form, the CDR3 reads TGTGCCAGCAGCTTAGGGACTCCTGGGACCCAGTACTTC.

The rearrangement links TRBV15 to TRBJ2-5, with D possibly matching TRBD2 (6 bases). CDR3 length: 12 amino acids. The V end lost 3 bases, the J end lost 7 bases, and 9 bases lay between the germline ends. From germline, CDR1 is LNHNV and CDR2 YYDKDF (reference sequence). In DNA form, the CDR3 reads TGTGCCACCAGCAGGGGGGGAGGGACCCAGTACTTC. Encoded protein: CATSRGGGTQYF.

The rearrangement uses TRBV7-2 and TRBJ1-6, with no clear D. The CDR3 spans 12 residues. Per germline, CDR1 SGHTA and CDR2 FQGNSA. The V gene lost 2 bases and the J gene lost 10 bases, with 6 bases spanning the gap. In DNA, the CDR3 is TGTGCCAGCAGCTTAATAGGGTCACCCCTCCACTTT. As protein: CASSLIGSPLHF. Drawing the rest from reference TRBV7-2 and TRBJ1-6, the complete variable domain is GAGVSQSPSNKVTEKGKDVELRCDPISGHTALYWYRQSLGQGLEFLIYFQGNSAPDKSGLPSDRFSAERTGGSVSTLTIQRTQQEDSAVYLCASSLIGSPLHFGNGTRLTVT.

V gene TRBV19 combines with J gene TRBJ2-1; TRBD2 matches 11 bases. The V gene's germline CDR1 is LNHDA and CDR2 SQIVND (reference sequence). The CDR3 runs 13 residues. Unmatched junction bases numbered 4, after V lost 3 bases and J lost 12 bases. This CDR3 is CASSIGLAGGQFF. CDR3 nucleotides: TGTGCCAGTAGTATCGGGCTAGCGGGGGGGCAGTTCTTC.

This clonotype was observed at least ten times. The genes are TRBV7-8 and TRBJ2-7, with D unresolved. The CDR3 consists of 14 residues. V lost 4 bases to trimming and J lost 4 bases, with 14 bases between them. Per the germline V gene, CDR1 is SGHVS and CDR2 is FQNEAQ. This chain's CDR3 is CASSSRLGLYEQYF. CDR3 bases: TGTGCCAGCAGCTCGAGGCTCGGTCTTTACGAGCAGTACTTC. Based on the CDR3 plus reference TRBV7-8 and TRBJ2-7, the full variable domain is GAGVSQSPRYKVAKRGQDVALRCDPISGHVSLFWYQQALGQGPEFLTYFQNEAQLDKSGLPSDRFFAERPEGSVSTLKIQRTQQEDSAVYLCASSSRLGLYEQYFGPGTRLTVT.

The chain is built from TRBV7-9 and TRBJ1-1; 7 positions agree with TRBD1. Germline V CDR1 and CDR2: SEHNR, FQNEAQ (reference sequence). The CDR3 has 16 residues. V lost 6 bases and J lost 3; bases outside the gene matches: 13. CDR3 sequence reads: CASSSRQGRVDTEAFF. CDR3 in DNA: TGTGCCAGCAGTTCCCGACAGGGTCGGGTGGACACTGAAGCTTTCTTT.

Comments on this clonotype: Its ends do not fully match the called genes, so a read error is possible. The CDR3 DNA reads as TGTGCCAGCAGTACTAGCGGGAGCACAGATACGCAGTATTTT. Translating it yields CASSTSGSTDTQYF. This chain links TRBV10-1 with TRBJ2-3, with 9 bases that match TRBD2. This CDR3 is built from 14 residues. The V gene's germline CDR1 is WNHNN and CDR2 SYGVQD (reference sequence).